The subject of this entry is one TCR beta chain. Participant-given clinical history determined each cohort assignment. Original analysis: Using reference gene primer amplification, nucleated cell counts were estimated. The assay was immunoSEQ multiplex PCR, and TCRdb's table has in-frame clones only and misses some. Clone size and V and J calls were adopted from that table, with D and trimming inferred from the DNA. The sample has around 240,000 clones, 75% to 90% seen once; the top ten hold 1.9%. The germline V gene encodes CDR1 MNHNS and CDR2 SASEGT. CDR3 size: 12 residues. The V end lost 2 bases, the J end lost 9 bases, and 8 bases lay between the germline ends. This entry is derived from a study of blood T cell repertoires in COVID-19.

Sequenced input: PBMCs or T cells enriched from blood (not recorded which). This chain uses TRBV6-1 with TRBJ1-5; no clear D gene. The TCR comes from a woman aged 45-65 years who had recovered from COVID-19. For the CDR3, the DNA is TGTGCCAGCAGTGAATCGGAGGGGCCCCAGCATTTT. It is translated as CASSESEGPQHF.